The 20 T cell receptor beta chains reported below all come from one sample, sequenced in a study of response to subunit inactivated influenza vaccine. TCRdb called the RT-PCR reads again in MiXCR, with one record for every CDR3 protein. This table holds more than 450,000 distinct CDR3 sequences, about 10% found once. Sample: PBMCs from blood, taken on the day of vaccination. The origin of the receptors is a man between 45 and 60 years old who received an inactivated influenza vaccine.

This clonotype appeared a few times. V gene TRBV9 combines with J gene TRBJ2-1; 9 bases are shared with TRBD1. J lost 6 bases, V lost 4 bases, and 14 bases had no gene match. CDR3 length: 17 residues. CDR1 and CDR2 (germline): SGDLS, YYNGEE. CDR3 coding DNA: TGTGCCAGCAGCTCCACCTCGGACAGGGGTAGTATCAATGAGCAGTTCTTC. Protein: CASSSTSDRGSINEQFF.

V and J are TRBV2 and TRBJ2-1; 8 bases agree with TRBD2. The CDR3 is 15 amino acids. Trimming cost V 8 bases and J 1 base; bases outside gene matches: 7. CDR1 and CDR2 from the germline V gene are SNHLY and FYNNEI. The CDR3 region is CASLGGGLSYNEQFF. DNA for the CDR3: TGTGCCAGCCTCGGGGGGGGCTTGTCCTACAATGAGCAGTTCTTC.

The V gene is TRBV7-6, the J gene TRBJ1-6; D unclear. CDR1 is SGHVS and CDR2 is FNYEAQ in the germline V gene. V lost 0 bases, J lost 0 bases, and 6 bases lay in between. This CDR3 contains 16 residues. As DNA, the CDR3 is TGTGCCAGCAGCTTAGCTGCAGGCTCCTATAATTCACCCCTCCACTTT. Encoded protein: CASSLAAGSYNSPLHF.

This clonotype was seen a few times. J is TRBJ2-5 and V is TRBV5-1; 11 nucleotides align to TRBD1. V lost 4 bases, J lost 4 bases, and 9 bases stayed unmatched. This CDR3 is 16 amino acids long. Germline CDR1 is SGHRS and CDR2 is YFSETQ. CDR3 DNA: TGCGCCAGCAGCGACCCCCCCGGGACAGGGGGAGAGACCCAGTACTTC. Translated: CASSDPPGTGGETQYF.

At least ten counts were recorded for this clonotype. The CDR3 sequence is CSAPRETGAEQYF. CDR3 bases: TGCAGTGCTCCCAGGGAGACAGGGGCCGAGCAGTACTTC. The rearrangement uses TRBV20-1 and TRBJ2-7, with 8 bases matching TRBD1. V dropped 5 bases and J dropped 6; count of bases not matched to a gene: 9. CDR3 size: 13 residues. The V gene's germline CDR1 is DFQATT and CDR2 SNEGSKA (reference sequence).

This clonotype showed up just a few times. CDR3 region: CSARSETQYF. The DNA of the CDR3 is TGCAGTGCTAGATCGGAGACCCAGTACTTC. The gene calls are TRBV20-1 and TRBJ2-5; D remains ambiguous. Looked up from germline, CDR1 is DFQATT and CDR2 is SNEGSKA (reference sequence). Between the trimmed V and J ends, which lost 2 bases and 5 bases, there was a span of 3 bases. The CDR3 totals 10 residues.

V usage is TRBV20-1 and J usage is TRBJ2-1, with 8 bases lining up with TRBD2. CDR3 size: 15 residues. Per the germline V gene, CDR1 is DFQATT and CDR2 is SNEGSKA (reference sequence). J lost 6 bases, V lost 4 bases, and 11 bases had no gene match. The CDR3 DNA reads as TGCAGTGCTACCCCCCTAGCGGGTGCTGGCAATGAGCAGTTCTTC. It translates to CSATPLAGAGNEQFF.

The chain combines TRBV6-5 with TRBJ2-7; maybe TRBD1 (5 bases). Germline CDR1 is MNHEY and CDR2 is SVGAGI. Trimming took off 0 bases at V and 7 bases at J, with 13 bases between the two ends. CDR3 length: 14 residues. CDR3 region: CASSYSKGMGEQYF. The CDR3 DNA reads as TGTGCCAGCAGTTACTCCAAGGGGATGGGGGAGCAGTACTTC.

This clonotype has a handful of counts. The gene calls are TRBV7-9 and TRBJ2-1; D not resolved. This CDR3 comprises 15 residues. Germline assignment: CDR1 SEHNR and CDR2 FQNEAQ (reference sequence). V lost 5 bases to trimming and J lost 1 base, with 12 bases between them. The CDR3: CASSGGAFSYNEQFF. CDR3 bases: TGTGCCAGCAGCGGCGGCGCCTTTTCCTACAATGAGCAGTTCTTC.

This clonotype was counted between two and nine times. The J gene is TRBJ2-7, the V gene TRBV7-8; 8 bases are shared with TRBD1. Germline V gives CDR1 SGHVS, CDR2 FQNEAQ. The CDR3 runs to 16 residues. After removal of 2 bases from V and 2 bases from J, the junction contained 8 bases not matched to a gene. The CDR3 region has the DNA TGTGCCAGCAGCTTAACTTCCGGACAGGGCCCCTACGAGCAGTACTTC. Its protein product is CASSLTSGQGPYEQYF.

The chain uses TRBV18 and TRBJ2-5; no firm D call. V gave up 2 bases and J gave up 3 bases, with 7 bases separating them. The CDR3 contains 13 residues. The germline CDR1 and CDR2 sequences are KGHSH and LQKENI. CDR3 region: CASSPWPEETQYF. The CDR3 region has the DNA TGTGCCAGCTCACCATGGCCAGAAGAGACCCAGTACTTC.

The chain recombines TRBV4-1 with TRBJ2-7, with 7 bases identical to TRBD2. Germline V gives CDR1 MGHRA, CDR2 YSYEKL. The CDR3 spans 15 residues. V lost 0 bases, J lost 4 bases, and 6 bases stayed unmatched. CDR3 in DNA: TGCGCCAGCAGCCAAGAGGTGGGGGGGTTTTACGAGCAGTACTTC. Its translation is CASSQEVGGFYEQYF.

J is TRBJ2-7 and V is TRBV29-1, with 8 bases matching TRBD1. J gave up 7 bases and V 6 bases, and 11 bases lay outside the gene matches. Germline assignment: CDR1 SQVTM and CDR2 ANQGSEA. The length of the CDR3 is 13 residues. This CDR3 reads CSVVRDRMGEQYF. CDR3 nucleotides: TGCAGCGTGGTCCGGGACAGGATGGGGGAGCAGTACTTC.

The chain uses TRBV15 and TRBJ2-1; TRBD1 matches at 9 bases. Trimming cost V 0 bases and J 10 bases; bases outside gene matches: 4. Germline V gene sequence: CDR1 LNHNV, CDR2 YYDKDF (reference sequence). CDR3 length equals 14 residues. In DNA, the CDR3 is TGTGCCACCAGCAGAGATCAGGGGACAGGGGAGCAGTTCTTC. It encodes CATSRDQGTGEQFF.

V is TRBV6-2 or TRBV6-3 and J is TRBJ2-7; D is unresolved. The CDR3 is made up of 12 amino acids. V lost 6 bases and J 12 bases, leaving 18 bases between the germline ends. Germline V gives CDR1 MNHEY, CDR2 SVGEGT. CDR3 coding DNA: TGTGCCAGCAGGAACTCCCAAACATCTGTGTACTTC. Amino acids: CASRNSQTSVYF.

Written as DNA, the CDR3 is TGTGCCAGCAGCCAATTTGTCTCTTCCCACGAGCAGTACTTC. It yields the protein CASSQFVSSHEQYF. The V gene is TRBV3-1, the J gene TRBJ2-7; D is uncertain. Trimming stripped 2 bases from V and 5 bases from J, with 13 bases between. This CDR3 is built from 14 residues. Germline CDR1 LGHDT, CDR2 YNNKEL (reference sequence).

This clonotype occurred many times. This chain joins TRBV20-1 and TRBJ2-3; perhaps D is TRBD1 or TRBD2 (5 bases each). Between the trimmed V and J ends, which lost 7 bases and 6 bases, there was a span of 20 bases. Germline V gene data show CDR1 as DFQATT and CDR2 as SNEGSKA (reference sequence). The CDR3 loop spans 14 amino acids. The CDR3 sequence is CSVAGTVPPDTQYF. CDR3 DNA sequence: TGCAGTGTTGCCGGGACGGTCCCCCCGGATACGCAGTATTTT.

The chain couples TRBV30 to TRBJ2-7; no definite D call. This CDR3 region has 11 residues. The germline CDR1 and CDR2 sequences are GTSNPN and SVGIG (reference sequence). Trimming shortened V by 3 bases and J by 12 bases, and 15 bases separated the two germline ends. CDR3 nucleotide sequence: TGTGCCTGGAGCCGAGACGCATTGGTGTACTTC. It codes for CAWSRDALVYF.

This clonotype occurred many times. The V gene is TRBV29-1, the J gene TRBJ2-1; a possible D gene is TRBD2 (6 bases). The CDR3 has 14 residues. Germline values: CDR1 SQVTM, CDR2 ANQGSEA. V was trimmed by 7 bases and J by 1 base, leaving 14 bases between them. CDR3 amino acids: CSAATGESYNEQFF. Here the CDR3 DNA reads TGCAGCGCCGCGACGGGAGAGTCCTACAATGAGCAGTTCTTC.

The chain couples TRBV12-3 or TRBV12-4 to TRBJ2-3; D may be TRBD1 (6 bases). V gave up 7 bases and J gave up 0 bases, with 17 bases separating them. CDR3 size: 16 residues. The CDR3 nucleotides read TGTGCCAGCACCGATGGGACACACCCTAGCACAGATACGCAGTATTTT. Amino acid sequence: CASTDGTHPSTDTQYF.